The rows below give T cell receptor beta chains drawn from one sample of a study of blood T cell repertoires in COVID-19. The assay was immunoSEQ multiplex PCR, and TCRdb's table has in-frame clones only and misses some. The sample lists 65,000 to 70,000 clones; less than 90% were seen once. The sequenced sample was peripheral blood. Receptors were obtained from an older man with acute or convalescent COVID-19. Each CDR3 is given with its conserved first and last residue. The order of the fields is V gene, clone size, J gene, D gene, CDR3 protein, CDR3 DNA. A D gene is named only where the DNA matches it firmly. The size of a clone is reported for some rows only, either as once, few or many, or as a class for expanded clones.

TRBV24-1	few	TRBJ1-5	-	CATSAPGQGKNQPQHF	TGTGCCACCAGTGCGCCCGGTCAGGGAAAGAATCAGCCCCAGCATTTT
TRBV11-3	once	TRBJ2-5	-	CASSPNRRQETQYF	TGTGCCAGCAGCCCTAACAGGCGCCAAGAGACCCAGTACTTC
TRBV19	-	TRBJ2-1	-	CASSPGDSRTKQFF	TGTGCCAGTAGCCCTGGGGACTCCCGTACGAAGCAGTTCTTC
TRBV30	few	TRBJ1-3	-	CAWKRTVSGNTIYF	TGTGCCTGGAAAAGGACAGTCTCTGGAAACACCATATATTTT
TRBV3-1/TRBV3-2	-	TRBJ2-3	-	CASSQVSGPQYF	TGTGCCAGCAGCCAAGTCAGCGGGCCGCAGTATTTT
TRBV5-1	once	TRBJ2-3	-	CASRPGLNGGTDTQYF	TGCGCCAGCAGACCCGGACTCAATGGGGGCACAGATACGCAGTATTTT
TRBV6-5	-	TRBJ1-1	-	CASRMGGELGTFF	TGTGCCAGCAGGATGGGTGGAGAACTCGGGACTTTCTTT
TRBV30	-	TRBJ1-2	-	CAWSGGGGGSRGYTF	TGTGCCTGGAGTGGTGGAGGGGGGGGAAGTAGAGGCTACACCTTC
TRBV5-1	-	TRBJ1-2	TRBD1	CASSFGDRINYGYTF	TGCGCCAGCAGCTTCGGGGACAGAATTAACTATGGCTACACCTTC
TRBV7-2	-	TRBJ2-1	-	CASSFSSGSYNEQFF	TGTGCCAGCAGCTTCAGTAGCGGCTCCTACAATGAGCAGTTCTTC
TRBV9	-	TRBJ2-7	-	CASSTAAGGEQYF	TGTGCCAGCAGCACGGCGGCGGGTGGCGAGCAGTACTTC
TRBV6-5	-	TRBJ2-2	TRBD1	CASRWDRETGELFF	TGTGCCAGCAGGTGGGACAGGGAGACCGGGGAGCTGTTTTTT
TRBV4-2	-	TRBJ2-1	TRBD2	CASSQGAGGNNEQFF	TGTGCCAGCAGCCAAGGAGCGGGAGGAAACAATGAGCAGTTCTTC
TRBV7-2	-	TRBJ1-6	-	CASSGQSNSPLHF	TGTGCCAGCAGCGGACAGTCCAATTCACCCCTCCACTTT
TRBV11-3	few	TRBJ1-1	TRBD1	CASSLGQGRAEAFF	TGTGCCAGCAGCTTGGGACAGGGGCGGGCTGAAGCTTTCTTT
TRBV5-1	-	TRBJ1-2	-	CASSLGQWDGYTF	TGCGCCAGCAGCTTGGGACAATGGGATGGCTACACCTTC
TRBV12-5	few	TRBJ2-1	-	CASGSPPADEQFF	TGTGCTAGTGGTTCACCTCCCGCGGATGAGCAGTTCTTC
TRBV19	once	TRBJ2-5	TRBD1	CASSTGQGAVETQYF	TGTGCCAGTAGCACGGGACAGGGGGCGGTGGAGACCCAGTACTTC
TRBV7-2	-	TRBJ1-5	TRBD1	CASSFTGVGSNQPQHF	TGTGCCAGCAGCTTCACAGGGGTAGGTAGCAATCAGCCCCAGCATTTT
TRBV5-1	-	TRBJ1-2	TRBD1	CASSLSGTGEYGYTF	TGCGCCAGCAGCTTGTCAGGGACAGGGGAATATGGCTACACCTTC
TRBV6-5	-	TRBJ1-4	TRBD1	CASRPDRGQEKLFF	TGTGCCAGCAGACCCGACAGGGGGCAGGAAAAACTGTTTTTT
TRBV15	-	TRBJ1-5	-	CATSRTLNQPQHF	TGTGCCACCAGCAGGACATTGAATCAGCCCCAGCATTTT
TRBV4-3	-	TRBJ2-1	TRBD2	CASRFTSGSTSYNEQFF	TGCGCCAGCAGATTCACTAGCGGGTCGACCTCCTACAATGAGCAGTTCTTC
TRBV21-1	-	TRBJ1-2	-	CASSNGTGGGSGYTF	TGTGCCAGCAGCAATGGGACGGGGGGAGGTAGTGGCTACACCTTC
TRBV20-1	-	TRBJ2-7	TRBD1	CSAGTGIF	TGCAGTGCCGGGACAGGGATCTTC
TRBV27	-	TRBJ1-5	-	CASSRSGSYSNQPQHF	TGTGCCAGCAGCCGAAGTGGGAGCTATAGCAATCAGCCCCAGCATTTT
TRBV5-6	few	TRBJ1-1	TRBD1	CASSKQGVNTEAFF	TGTGCCAGCAGCAAACAGGGGGTTAACACTGAAGCTTTCTTT
TRBV6-5	-	TRBJ2-1	-	CAVSSYNEQFF	TGTGCCGTTAGCTCCTACAATGAGCAGTTCTTC
TRBV5-4	-	TRBJ2-2	TRBD1	CASSLRTGPFGELFF	TGTGCCAGCAGCTTGCGGACAGGGCCATTCGGGGAGCTGTTTTTT
TRBV20-1	-	TRBJ2-3	-	CSKVRGDTQYF	TGCAGTAAGGTCCGCGGAGATACGCAGTATTTT
TRBV24-1	-	TRBJ2-5	-	CATRGSGVETQYF	TGTGCCACCAGGGGATCGGGAGTGGAGACCCAGTACTTC
TRBV5-6	few	TRBJ2-7	TRBD2	CASSQGLAYEQYF	TGTGCCAGCAGCCAAGGACTAGCCTACGAGCAGTACTTC
TRBV9	once	TRBJ1-1	-	CASSVNRDTEAFF	TGTGCCAGCAGCGTAAACAGGGACACTGAAGCTTTCTTT
TRBV18	-	TRBJ2-5	TRBD1	CASSLRTGNQETQYF	TGTGCCAGCTCACTACGGACAGGGAACCAAGAGACCCAGTACTTC
TRBV5-5	-	TRBJ2-3	TRBD2	CASSLREGHTQYF	TGTGCCAGCAGCTTAAGGGAGGGACATACGCAGTATTTT
TRBV5-1	-	TRBJ2-3	-	CASSLRRDGTDTQYF	TGCGCCAGCAGCTTGAGGCGGGACGGCACAGATACGCAGTATTTT
TRBV2	-	TRBJ2-1	-	CASSGLSYNEQFF	TGTGCCAGCAGTGGACTCTCCTACAATGAGCAGTTCTTC
TRBV4-3	-	TRBJ2-1	TRBD2	CASSQDLTSVLSGAYNEQFF	TGCGCCAGCAGCCAAGATCTGACTAGCGTCCTGTCTGGGGCCTACAATGAGCAGTTCTTC
TRBV4-3	-	TRBJ2-1	TRBD2	CASSRSSGSLLSYNEQFF	TGCGCCAGCAGCAGGTCTAGCGGGAGCCTCCTATCCTACAATGAGCAGTTCTTC
TRBV7-9	-	TRBJ1-2	-	CASSLGGGVLYGYTF	TGTGCCAGCAGCTTAGGAGGAGGGGTCCTTTATGGCTACACCTTC
TRBV5-1	-	TRBJ1-5	-	CASSPADGGQPQHF	TGCGCCAGCAGCCCTGCGGACGGAGGGCAGCCCCAGCATTTT
TRBV2	once	TRBJ1-1	-	CASSLDSEGIEAFF	TGTGCCAGCAGTTTAGACAGTGAAGGTATCGAAGCTTTCTTT
TRBV7-2	-	TRBJ2-6	-	CASSLMQLSSGANVLTF	TGTGCCAGCAGCTTAATGCAGTTAAGCTCTGGGGCCAACGTCCTGACTTTC
TRBV5-1	-	TRBJ1-4	TRBD1	CASSLGDSNRGGKLFF	TGCGCCAGCAGCTTGGGCGATTCTAACAGGGGGGGAAAACTGTTTTTT
TRBV6-2/TRBV6-3	-	TRBJ1-5	TRBD1	CASSYPDRSNQPQHF	TGTGCCAGCAGTTACCCGGACAGGAGCAATCAGCCCCAGCATTTT
TRBV14	-	TRBJ1-1	TRBD1	CASRARQGGTEAFF	TGTGCCAGCAGGGCTAGACAGGGGGGGACTGAAGCTTTCTTT
TRBV19	-	TRBJ1-2	-	CTSLDRPGSYGYTF	TGTACCAGCCTGGACCGACCGGGAAGCTATGGCTACACCTTC
TRBV10-2	-	TRBJ2-3	-	CASSEPGTDTQYF	TGCGCCAGCAGTGAGCCCGGCACAGATACGCAGTATTTT
TRBV2	few	TRBJ1-5	TRBD1	CASSQGGQIQPQHF	TGTGCCAGCTCTCAGGGGGGTCAGATCCAGCCCCAGCATTTT
TRBV6-1	-	TRBJ1-2	TRBD1	CASSEAGTGTNYGYTF	TGTGCCAGCAGTGAAGCCGGGACAGGGACTAACTATGGCTACACCTTC
TRBV11-3	-	TRBJ2-7	TRBD2	CASSQAGSGTSASYEQYF	TGTGCCAGCAGCCAGGCGGGGAGCGGGACCTCCGCGTCCTACGAGCAGTACTTC
TRBV7-2	few	TRBJ1-1	-	CASSLIPGGNTEAFF	TGTGCCAGCAGCCTCATCCCCGGGGGGAACACTGAAGCTTTCTTT
TRBV25-1	-	TRBJ2-1	TRBD2	CASSEFRLAGVVYNEQFF	TGTGCCAGCAGTGAATTCAGACTAGCGGGAGTAGTGTACAATGAGCAGTTCTTC
TRBV19	-	TRBJ1-2	-	CASSLTAGRSSGYTF	TGTGCCAGTAGTCTAACTGCGGGACGCTCTAGTGGCTACACCTTC
TRBV19	-	TRBJ2-2	-	CASRGVNTGELFF	TGTGCCAGTAGAGGGGTGAACACCGGGGAGCTGTTTTTT
TRBV18	-	TRBJ1-5	-	CASSPNTGQPQHF	TGTGCCAGCTCACCAAACACCGGGCAGCCCCAGCATTTT
TRBV4-1	-	TRBJ2-2	TRBD2	CASSRWASGANTGELFF	TGCGCCAGCAGCCGTTGGGCTAGCGGGGCGAACACCGGGGAGCTGTTTTTT
TRBV4-1	-	TRBJ2-1	TRBD1	CASSQDRVPNEQFF	TGCGCCAGCAGCCAGGACAGGGTGCCCAATGAGCAGTTCTTC
TRBV7-2	-	TRBJ1-5	-	CASSLDYSGGTGQPQHF	TGTGCCAGCAGCTTAGATTATAGTGGAGGGACGGGGCAGCCCCAGCATTTT
TRBV9	-	TRBJ2-7	TRBD2	CASSAETSGSAYEQYF	TGTGCCAGCAGCGCCGAGACTAGCGGGTCGGCCTACGAGCAGTACTTC